This is a list of T cell receptor beta chains from one sample in a study of response to subunit inactivated influenza vaccine. TCRdb re-derived calls from the RT-PCR reads in MiXCR, one entry per CDR3 protein. The data show some 180,000 distinct CDR3 sequences, with about 9% seen just once and 9.5% to 13% held by the top ten. Sample: non-naive T cells sorted from PBMCs, taken on the day of vaccination. Receptors were obtained from a man in his forties or fifties who received an inactivated influenza vaccine. Both conserved end residues are part of each CDR3. D genes are given only for firm matches. Clone size is stated in some rows and not others, as once, few, many or a class when expanded.

>-|-|TRBV24-1|TRBJ2-5
CATSDSTQSQRQETQYF
TGTGCCACCAGTGATTCCACCCAGTCCCAACGCCAAGAGACCCAGTACTTC
>-|-|TRBV7-9|TRBJ2-7
CASSPPWEHSSYEQYF
TGTGCCAGCAGCCCCCCCTGGGAGCACAGCTCCTACGAGCAGTACTTC
>-|-|TRBV7-2|TRBJ1-6
CASSLKGVSVNSPLHF
TGTGCCAGCAGCTTAAAAGGGGTTAGTGTTAATTCACCCCTCCACTTT
>few|-|TRBV4-3|TRBJ2-1
CASSQDWQNEQFF
TGCGCCAGCAGCCAAGATTGGCAAAATGAGCAGTTCTTC
>many|-|TRBV5-1|TRBJ1-1
CASSSSFSDTEAFF
TGCGCCAGCAGCTCGTCATTTTCGGACACTGAAGCTTTCTTT
>-|-|TRBV7-2|TRBJ1-4
CASSPRQQNEKLFF
TGTGCCAGCAGCCCCCGGCAACAGAATGAAAAACTGTTTTTT
>-|-|TRBV6-1|TRBJ2-1
CASKTPKNNEQFF
TGTGCCAGTAAAACCCCGAAAAACAATGAGCAGTTCTTC
>few|-|TRBV9|TRBJ2-1
CASSVEGSNRAGEQFF
TGTGCCAGCAGCGTAGAGGGAAGTAATAGGGCCGGTGAGCAGTTCTTC
>-|-|TRBV4-3|TRBJ1-6
CASSQVVWQGGSPLHF
TGCGCCAGCAGCCAAGTAGTTTGGCAGGGCGGGTCACCCCTCCACTTT
>few|TRBD2|TRBV7-9|TRBJ2-7
CASSRSGGNYEQYF
TGTGCCAGCAGCCGAAGCGGGGGAAACTACGAGCAGTACTTC
>-|TRBD2|TRBV14|TRBJ2-1
CASSQFRGVSYNEQFF
TGTGCCAGCAGCCAGTTCCGGGGGGTCTCCTACAATGAGCAGTTCTTC
>many|-|TRBV5-1|TRBJ2-7
CASSLAVSGLSYEQYF
TGCGCCAGCAGCTTGGCCGTAAGCGGGCTGTCCTACGAGCAGTACTTC
>few|-|TRBV24-1|TRBJ2-1
CATSEGRSYNEQFF
TGTGCCACCAGTGAGGGCAGGAGTTACAATGAGCAGTTCTTC
>few|TRBD2|TRBV7-9|TRBJ2-1
CASSLSGRSEQFF
TGTGCCAGCAGCTTGAGCGGGAGGAGTGAGCAGTTCTTC
>many|-|TRBV10-3|TRBJ1-2
CAISAGSTRGYTF
TGTGCCATCAGTGCCGGCTCAACGCGGGGCTACACCTTC
>many|TRBD1|TRBV12-3/TRBV12-4|TRBJ1-2
CASSDRALIGEDYGYTF
TGTGCCAGCAGTGACAGGGCTTTAATTGGGGAGGACTATGGCTACACCTTC
>-|-|TRBV6-5|TRBJ2-5
CASSSHRERETQYF
TGTGCCAGCAGTTCCCACAGGGAGCGGGAGACCCAGTACTTC
>many|TRBD1|TRBV20-1|TRBJ2-2
CSARRERDRGVTGELFF
TGCAGTGCCCGGAGAGAAAGAGACAGGGGTGTAACCGGGGAGCTGTTTTTT
>-|TRBD2|TRBV7-2|TRBJ2-7
CASSLMSSGSSYEQYF
TGTGCCAGCAGCTTAATGTCTAGCGGGAGCTCCTACGAGCAGTACTTC
>few|-|TRBV20-1|TRBJ2-7
CSARDPHRVYEQYF
TGCAGTGCTAGAGATCCCCACAGAGTGTACGAGCAGTACTTC
>few|-|TRBV5-5|TRBJ2-7
CASSGGLGGYEQYF
TGTGCCAGCAGCGGGGGACTGGGCGGCTACGAGCAGTACTTC
>many|TRBD1|TRBV5-1|TRBJ1-1
CASSLLQGADTEAFF
TGCGCCAGCAGCTTGTTACAGGGGGCGGACACTGAAGCTTTCTTT
>few|-|TRBV7-2|TRBJ1-2
CASSSGAGNYGYTF
TGTGCCAGCAGCTCAGGGGCAGGGAACTATGGCTACACCTTC
>few|-|TRBV5-1|TRBJ2-3
CASSQRDTQYF
TGCGCCAGCAGCCAGCGAGATACGCAGTATTTT
>-|TRBD2|TRBV5-4|TRBJ2-2
CASSGTSALRGTGELFF
TGTGCCAGCAGCGGAACTAGCGCACTGAGGGGCACCGGGGAGCTGTTTTTT
>many|-|TRBV10-3|TRBJ2-7
CAITQGPRLTYEQYF
TGTGCCATCACCCAGGGGCCTCGCCTGACCTACGAGCAGTACTTC
>many|TRBD1|TRBV5-1|TRBJ2-5
CASSQFTGGQETQYF
TGCGCCAGCAGCCAATTTACAGGGGGCCAAGAGACCCAGTACTTC
>-|-|TRBV6-1|TRBJ2-5
CASRETVYQETQYF
TGTGCCAGCCGAGAAACAGTGTACCAAGAGACCCAGTACTTC
>-|-|TRBV28|TRBJ2-2
CASSSAVLNTGELFF
TGTGCCAGCAGTTCCGCAGTCTTGAACACCGGGGAGCTGTTTTTT